This T cell receptor (beta chain) comes out of a study of metastatic and nonmetastatic thyroid tumors. TCRdb recomputed clones from the PCR reads via MiXCR. This table has 72,000 or so clones, roughly 18% appearing once. Per the germline V gene, CDR1 is GTSNPN and CDR2 is SVGIG (reference sequence). The CDR3 sequence is 15 residues long. With 3 bases clipped from V and 10 bases from J, the junction kept 8 bases outside the gene matches. All patients were treatment-naive before thyroid surgery. The rearrangement links TRBV30 to TRBJ1-6; 11 bases line up with TRBD1. The TCR originated in a female donor with papillary thyroid cancer or a benign thyroid nodule (not recorded which). Some clones in this sample may be carry-over from other donors' samples. The sequenced material came from blood. CDR3 nucleotides: TGTGCCTGGAGCCCCGGACAGGGGGCGGAATCACCCCTCCACTTT. Amino acids: CAWSPGQGAESPLHF.